This T cell receptor beta chain was sequenced during a study of cytomegalovirus exposure and HLA in healthy donors. Study as a whole: In an earlier analysis, around 120 million unique TCR beta sequences were found from some 180 million T cells. Whole-study results and caveats: The study flagged around 160 TCR beta chains as cytomegalovirus-associated. A few V segments could not be told apart, such as TRBV6-2 and TRBV6-3, and were left out.

Concerning this clone itself: What it recognizes is unknown.

At sampling all donors were nominally healthy, likely with unrecorded immune exposures. The PCR made use of 60 Vbeta and 13 Jbeta primers. Sequenced by immunoSEQ multiplex PCR; TCRdb stores in-frame clones only, minus some. Here the sample spans 150,000 to 190,000 clones, roughly 82% being singletons. Per germline, CDR1 MNHNS and CDR2 SASEGT. The CDR3 runs 17 residues. Trimming stripped 2 bases from V and 0 bases from J, with 11 bases between. The V and J genes are TRBV6-1 and TRBJ1-6; D gene unclear. The sequence was obtained from a woman in her forties or fifties in good health and CMV-seropositive. The sample consisted of PBMCs. The CDR3 DNA sequence: TGTGCCAGCAGTGAACACGGGAGGAGCTCCTATAATTCACCCCTCCACTTT. This codes for CASSEHGRSSYNSPLHF.